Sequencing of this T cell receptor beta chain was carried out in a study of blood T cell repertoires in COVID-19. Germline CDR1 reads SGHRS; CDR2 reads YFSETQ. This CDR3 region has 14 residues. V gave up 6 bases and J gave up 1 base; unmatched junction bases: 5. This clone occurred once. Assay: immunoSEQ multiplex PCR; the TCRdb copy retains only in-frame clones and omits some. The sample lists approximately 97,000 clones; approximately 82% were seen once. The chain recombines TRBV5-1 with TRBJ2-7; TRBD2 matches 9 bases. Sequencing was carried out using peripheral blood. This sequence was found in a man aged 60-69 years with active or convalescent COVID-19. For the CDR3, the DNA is TGCGCCAGCAACCCGGCGGGAGGGTCCTACGAGCAGTACTTC. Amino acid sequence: CASNPAGGSYEQYF.